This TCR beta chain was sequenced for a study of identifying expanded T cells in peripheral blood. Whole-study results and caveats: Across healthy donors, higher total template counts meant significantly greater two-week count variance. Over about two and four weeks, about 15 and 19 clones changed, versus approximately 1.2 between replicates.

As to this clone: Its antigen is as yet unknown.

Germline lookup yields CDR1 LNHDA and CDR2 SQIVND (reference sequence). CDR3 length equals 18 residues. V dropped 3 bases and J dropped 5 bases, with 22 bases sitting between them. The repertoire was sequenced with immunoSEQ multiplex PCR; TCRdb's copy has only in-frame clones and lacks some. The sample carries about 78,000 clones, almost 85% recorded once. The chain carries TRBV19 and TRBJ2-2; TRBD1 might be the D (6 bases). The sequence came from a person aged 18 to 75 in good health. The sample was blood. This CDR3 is CASSINSRRGDFTGELFF. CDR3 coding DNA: TGTGCCAGTAGTATTAACTCCCGCAGGGGCGATTTTACCGGGGAGCTGTTTTTT.